One and the same sample provided the 31 T cell receptor beta chains below, sequenced in a study of OX40 agonist ivuxolimab in advanced cancers. This table comes from immunoSEQ multiplex PCR, and its TCRdb copy is limited to in-frame clones, with some not included. The top ten clones hold around 1% of a sample with 50,000 to 65,000 clones, 65% to 85% of them seen once. The sequences come from CD4+ or CD8+ T cells sorted from blood, collected in a trial of the OX40 agonist ivuxolimab. All receptors come from an adult with an advanced solid tumor such as melanoma, head and neck, liver or kidney cancer.

This clone came up a few times. J is TRBJ1-2 and V is TRBV6-1; D is uncertain. The CDR3 has 14 amino acids. V was cut by 4 bases and J by 0 bases, with 9 bases left in between. Germline CDR1 is MNHNS and CDR2 is SASEGT. As DNA, the CDR3 is TGTGCCAGCAGTGGCATGGGAGCTAACTATGGCTACACCTTC. The encoded protein is CASSGMGANYGYTF.

The V and J genes are TRBV5-6 and TRBJ2-7; no firm D call. V gave up 2 bases and J gave up 0 bases, with 3 bases separating them. The CDR3 covers 12 residues. The germline CDR1 and CDR2 sequences are SGHDT and YYEEEE. This CDR3 is CASSLSSYEQYF. DNA for the CDR3: TGTGCCAGCAGCTTAAGCTCCTACGAGCAGTACTTC.

The chain is built from TRBV14 and TRBJ1-2, with a weak D call TRBD1 (6 bases). The V end lost 4 bases, the J end lost 3 bases, and 9 bases lay between the germline ends. Germline V gene data show CDR1 as SGHDN and CDR2 as FVKESK. CDR3 length: 13 residues. The CDR3 region is CASSLDRYYGYTF. CDR3 nucleotide sequence: TGTGCCAGCAGCCTAGACAGGTACTATGGCTACACCTTC.

This clone was recorded a few times. The rearrangement uses TRBV19 and TRBJ1-6, with D maybe TRBD1 (6 bases). The CDR3 loop spans 15 amino acids. V was clipped by 4 bases and J by 7 bases, with 14 bases between them. Germline V gene lookup returns CDR1 LNHDA and CDR2 SQIVND (reference sequence). Here the CDR3 DNA reads TGTGCCAGTAGTAGGGTCCCCAGGGGAAATTCACCCCTCCACTTT. It yields the protein CASSRVPRGNSPLHF.

The chain recombines TRBV19 with TRBJ2-7, with D possibly being TRBD1 (6 bases). Germline V gene data show CDR1 as LNHDA and CDR2 as SQIVND (reference sequence). The CDR3 totals 13 residues. V lost 3 bases and J 7 bases, leaving 13 bases between the germline ends. The CDR3 nucleotides are TGTGCCAGTAGTATGCGTGTGAGGGGGGAGCAGTACTTC. Its protein is CASSMRVRGEQYF. Based on the CDR3 plus reference TRBV19 and TRBJ2-7, the full variable domain is DGGITQSPKYLFRKEGQNVTLSCEQNLNHDAMYWYRQDPGQGLRLIYYSQIVNDFQKGDIAEGYSVSREKKESFPLTVTSAQKNPTAFYLCASSMRVRGEQYFGPGTRLTVT.

This clone was counted a single time. V and J are TRBV7-2 and TRBJ2-3, with D tentatively TRBD1 (5 bases). The germline V and J ends were trimmed by 8 bases and 3 bases, with 12 bases remaining between them. The CDR3 contains 13 residues. The V gene's germline CDR1 is SGHTA and CDR2 FQGNSA. CDR3 region: CASSVRGTDTQYF. DNA of the CDR3: TGTGCCAGCTCAGTTAGGGGAACAGATACGCAGTATTTT.

The CDR3 spells CASGGRDSTGELFF. In DNA form, the CDR3 reads TGTGCCAGCGGGGGCAGGGACTCAACCGGGGAGCTGTTTTTT. This chain links TRBV2 with TRBJ2-2, with D perhaps given as TRBD1 or TRBD2 (6 bases each). The germline CDR1 and CDR2 sequences are SNHLY and FYNNEI. The CDR3 spans 14 residues. V was shortened by 8 bases and J by 5 bases, with 15 bases between the two germline ends.

The rearrangement joins TRBV4-1 to TRBJ1-2; TRBD1 is a possible D gene (6 bases). This CDR3 region has 14 residues. Trimming pared 0 bases from V and 8 bases from J, leaving 13 bases between. In germline, CDR1 is MGHRA, CDR2 YSYEKL. The CDR3 bases are TGCGCCAGCAGCCAAGAGATTAGGGGGGGAGGCTACACCTTC. Translating gives CASSQEIRGGGYTF.

Remarks on this clone: A read error may account for a junction end that differs from germline. The chain joins TRBV7-7 to TRBJ2-1, with a weak D call TRBD2 (6 bases). The germline gives CDR1 SSHAT, CDR2 FNYEAQ (reference sequence). CDR3 length: 14 residues. In nucleotides, the CDR3 is TGTGCTAGCAGCTTGGGGGGATTGAACAATGAGCAGTTCTTC. It specifies CASSLGGLNNEQFF.

The chain joins TRBV9 to TRBJ1-3, with TRBD1 matching over 8 bases. CDR1 and CDR2 from the germline V gene are SGDLS and YYNGEE. This CDR3 has 14 amino acids. V gave up 1 base and J gave up 8 bases; unmatched junction bases: 5. Written as DNA, the CDR3 is TGTGCCAGCAGCGTATCAGGGGGCGGTCACACCATATATTTT. Amino acid sequence: CASSVSGGGHTIYF.

The rearrangement links TRBV5-1 to TRBJ1-1; D might be TRBD1 (5 bases). The CDR3 has 14 residues. CDR1 and CDR2 (germline): SGHRS, YFSETQ. V gave up 4 bases and J gave up 0 bases, with 10 bases separating them. For the CDR3, the DNA is TGCGCCAGCAGCCTCCGACAGATGAACACTGAAGCTTTCTTT. This gives the protein CASSLRQMNTEAFF.

J is TRBJ2-1 and V is TRBV7-9, with 7 positions matching TRBD1. Germline V CDR1 and CDR2: SEHNR, FQNEAQ (reference sequence). Trimming took 7 bases from V and 8 from J; bases not matched to a gene: 8. The CDR3 contains 13 residues. In DNA form, the CDR3 reads TGTGCCAGCATCCCCTCAGGGGGTTATGAGCAGTTCTTC. It specifies CASIPSGGYEQFF.

V usage is TRBV30 and J usage is TRBJ2-6; no firm D call. The V end was cut by 4 bases, the J end by 0 bases, with 7 bases between. Germline lookup yields CDR1 GTSNPN and CDR2 SVGIG (reference sequence). This CDR3 has 14 residues. DNA of the CDR3: TGTGCCTGGACCCCCTTCTCTGGGGCCAACGTCCTGACTTTC. Translation gives CAWTPFSGANVLTF. The complete variable domain, with remaining parts taken from reference TRBV30 and TRBJ2-6, reads SQTIHQWPATLVQPVGSPLSLECTVEGTSNPNLYWYRQAAGRGLQLLFYSVGIGQISSEVPQNLSASRPQDRQFILSSKKLLLSDSGFYLCAWTPFSGANVLTFGAGSRLTVL.

The rearrangement joins TRBV19 to TRBJ1-2; no definite D call. CDR3 length: 13 residues. V lost 1 base, J lost 6 bases, and 9 bases lay in between. Germline lookup yields CDR1 LNHDA and CDR2 SQIVND (reference sequence). The CDR3 here is CASSIVRGNGYTF. The CDR3 coding sequence is TGTGCCAGTAGTATAGTCAGAGGGAATGGCTACACCTTC.

The chain uses TRBV4-2 and TRBJ2-3; 8 nucleotides align to TRBD2. Germline CDR1 LGHNA, CDR2 YNFKEQ. CDR3 length: 17 amino acids. The J segment lost 2 bases and the V segment lost 4 bases, leaving 11 bases of the junction unmatched. The CDR3 DNA follows: TGTGCCAGCAGCCGGGGAGTTACCGGGGGGGACACAGATACGCAGTATTTT. Amino acid sequence: CASSRGVTGGDTDTQYF.

This chain links TRBV27 with TRBJ2-7; possibly TRBD1 for D (5 bases). Trimming removed 6 bases from V and 0 bases from J, with 9 bases in between. This CDR3 contains 13 residues. Looked up from germline, CDR1 is MNHEY and CDR2 is SMNVEV (reference sequence). In DNA, the CDR3 is TGTGCCAGCAGCTCGGACATCTCCTACGAGCAGTACTTC. Protein sequence: CASSSDISYEQYF.

The CDR3 reads CASSSGAMNTEAFF. The CDR3 region has the DNA TGTGCCAGCAGCTCCGGTGCGATGAACACTGAAGCTTTCTTT. V is TRBV5-8 and J is TRBJ1-1; D is unclear. V was cut by 3 bases and J by 0 bases, with 9 bases left in between. Germline V gene data show CDR1 as SGHTS and CDR2 as YDEGEE. The CDR3 extends over 14 amino acids.

The chain joins TRBV5-5 to TRBJ1-2, with a tentative D call TRBD1 (5 bases). The ends were cut back, 4 bases at V and 4 bases at J, with 14 bases in the middle. Germline V gene lookup returns CDR1 SGHKS and CDR2 YYEKEE (reference sequence). The CDR3 length is 14 residues. The CDR3 reads CASSQAGTPYGYTF. The CDR3 bases are TGTGCCAGCAGCCAAGCCGGGACGCCCTATGGCTACACCTTC. Drawing the rest from reference TRBV5-5 and TRBJ1-2, the complete variable domain is DAGVTQSPTHLIKTRGQQVTLRCSPISGHKSVSWYQQVLGQGPQFIFQYYEKEERGRGNFPDRFSARQFPNYSSELNVNALLLGDSALYLCASSQAGTPYGYTFGSGTRLTVV.

Regarding this clone: Different DNA sequences within this sample yield the same CDR3. V gene TRBV6-1 combines with J gene TRBJ1-2; D is unresolved. Germline loops: CDR1 MNHNS, CDR2 SASEGT. CDR3 length: 13 residues. Between the trimmed V and J ends, which lost 3 bases and 11 bases, there was a span of 16 bases. The CDR3 reads CASSETHRRGYTF. CDR3 coding DNA: TGTGCCAGCAGTGAGACTCACAGACGGGGTTACACCTTC.

The chain's CDR3 is CASSLARDRFNSPLHF. The CDR3 coding sequence is TGTGCCAGCAGCTTGGCAAGGGACAGGTTTAATTCACCCCTCCACTTT. The V and J genes are TRBV5-4 and TRBJ1-6; 8 bases are shared with TRBD1. CDR1 SGHNT and CDR2 YYREEE come from the germline V gene (reference sequence). The CDR3 runs 16 residues. V was clipped by 0 bases and J by 6 bases; unmatched bases: 5.

The chain is built from TRBV5-6 and TRBJ1-1; the D is unclear. The CDR3 sequence is 14 residues long. Germline CDR1 and CDR2: SGHDT and YYEEEE. V dropped 2 bases and J dropped 4 bases, with 12 bases sitting between them. CDR3 residues: CASSLSLVGTEAFF. In nucleotides, the CDR3 is TGTGCCAGCAGCTTAAGCCTTGTGGGCACTGAAGCTTTCTTT. The full variable domain, in which reference TRBV5-6 and TRBJ1-1 provide the parts outside the CDR3, is DAGVTQSPTHLIKTRGQQVTLRCSPKSGHDTVSWYQQALGQGPQFIFQYYEEEERQRGNFPDRFSGHQFPNYSSELNVNALLLGDSALYLCASSLSLVGTEAFFGQGTRLTVV.

The chain links TRBV2 to TRBJ1-4, with 8 nucleotides matching TRBD1. Germline lookup yields CDR1 SNHLY and CDR2 FYNNEI. V lost 2 bases to trimming and J lost 7 bases; unmatched junction nucleotides: 9. The CDR3 has 16 amino acids. The CDR3 is CASSENRGWNSEKLFF. CDR3 sequence (DNA): TGTGCCAGCAGTGAAAACAGGGGGTGGAACAGTGAAAAACTGTTTTTT.

The chain carries TRBV2 and TRBJ2-7; D remains ambiguous. This CDR3 is 15 amino acids long. Trimming left V 0 bases short and J 3 bases short, with 12 bases between. Germline V gene lookup returns CDR1 SNHLY and CDR2 FYNNEI. The CDR3 nucleotides are TGTGCCAGCAGTGAAGCACCCGTCGCAGGCTACGAGCAGTACTTC. This codes for CASSEAPVAGYEQYF.

V and J are TRBV11-2 and TRBJ2-1; D gene uncertain. This CDR3 has 14 residues. Germline V CDR1 and CDR2: SGHAT, FQNNGV. Trimming removed 1 base at V and 4 bases at J, with 8 bases between. The CDR3 bases are TGTGCCAGCAGCTTAGTGTTCGTATACAATGAGCAGTTCTTC. This codes for CASSLVFVYNEQFF.

This chain connects TRBV5-1 to TRBJ2-7, with 8 bases matching TRBD1. CDR1 and CDR2 from the germline V gene are SGHRS and YFSETQ. The CDR3 extends over 16 amino acids. Losses at the gene ends were 4 bases for V and 3 bases for J; bases not matched to a gene: 12. The CDR3 loop reads CASSLWPGTGHYEQYF. DNA of the CDR3: TGCGCCAGCAGCCTCTGGCCGGGGACAGGACACTACGAGCAGTACTTC. The variable domain in full, completed from reference TRBV5-1 and TRBJ2-7, reads KAGVTQTPRYLIKTRGQQVTLSCSPISGHRSVSWYQQTPGQGLQFLFEYFSETQRNKGNFPGRFSGRQFSNSRSEMNVSTLELGDSALYLCASSLWPGTGHYEQYFGPGTRLTVT.

CDR3 amino acids: CAWKRQNTEAFF. Here the CDR3 DNA reads TGTGCCTGGAAGAGACAGAACACTGAAGCTTTCTTT. The rearrangement links TRBV30 to TRBJ1-1; D not resolved. This CDR3 contains 12 residues. V was trimmed by 4 bases and J by 1 base, leaving 7 bases between them. Germline CDR1 GTSNPN, CDR2 SVGIG (reference sequence).

This clone was detected a few times. This chain joins TRBV5-1 and TRBJ1-6; a weak D match, TRBD1 (6 bases). V was shortened by 1 base and J by 8 bases, with 10 bases between the two germline ends. The CDR3 is 14 residues long. Germline V gene data show CDR1 as SGHRS and CDR2 as YFSETQ. The CDR3: CASSLTGQDSPLHF. CDR3 bases: TGCGCCAGCAGCTTGACAGGGCAGGATTCACCCCTCCACTTT.

The chain joins TRBV5-1 to TRBJ2-7, with 8 bases that match TRBD1. The CDR3 sequence is 15 residues long. With 4 bases clipped from V and 2 bases from J, the junction kept 8 bases outside the gene matches. The V gene's germline CDR1 is SGHRS and CDR2 YFSETQ. The CDR3: CASSGGQAIAYEQYF. Here the CDR3 DNA reads TGCGCCAGCAGCGGGGGACAGGCGATCGCCTACGAGCAGTACTTC.

The chain uses TRBV11-2 and TRBJ2-5, with TRBD2 identical over 15 bases. Germline V gives CDR1 SGHAT, CDR2 FQNNGV. The junction had 4 bases not matched to a gene; V was cut back by 4 bases and J by 7 bases. The CDR3 length is 15 residues. CDR3 residues: CASSSGLAGGMTQYF. The CDR3 DNA is TGTGCCAGCAGCTCCGGACTAGCGGGGGGGATGACCCAGTACTTC.

The chain combines TRBV5-5 with TRBJ1-2; no reliable D call. Trimming shortened V by 2 bases and J by 6 bases, and 11 bases separated the two germline ends. This CDR3 contains 13 residues. Per the germline V gene, CDR1 is SGHKS and CDR2 is YYEKEE (reference sequence). CDR3 sequence (DNA): TGTGCCAGCAGCTTCGCTTCCGTGGATGGCTACACCTTC. The encoded protein is CASSFASVDGYTF. The full variable domain, in which reference TRBV5-5 and TRBJ1-2 provide the parts outside the CDR3, is DAGVTQSPTHLIKTRGQQVTLRCSPISGHKSVSWYQQVLGQGPQFIFQYYEKEERGRGNFPDRFSARQFPNYSSELNVNALLLGDSALYLCASSFASVDGYTFGSGTRLTVV.

This clone showed up just a few times. V and J are TRBV5-1 and TRBJ2-3; no clear D gene. The V gene lost 2 bases and the J gene lost 2 bases, with 3 bases spanning the gap. The CDR3 contains 12 residues. Germline CDR1 SGHRS, CDR2 YFSETQ. CDR3 in DNA: TGCGCCAGCAGCTTCTACACAGATACGCAGTATTTT. This translates into CASSFYTDTQYF.